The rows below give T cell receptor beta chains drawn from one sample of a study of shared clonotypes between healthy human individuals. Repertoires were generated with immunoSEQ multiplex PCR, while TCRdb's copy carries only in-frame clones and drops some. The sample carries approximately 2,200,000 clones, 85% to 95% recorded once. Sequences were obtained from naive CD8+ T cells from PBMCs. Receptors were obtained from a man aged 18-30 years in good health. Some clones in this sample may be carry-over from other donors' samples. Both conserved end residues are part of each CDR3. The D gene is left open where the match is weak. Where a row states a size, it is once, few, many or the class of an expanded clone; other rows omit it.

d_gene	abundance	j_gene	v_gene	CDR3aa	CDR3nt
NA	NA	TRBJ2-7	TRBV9	CASSVDGGLSGQYF	TGTGCCAGCAGCGTAGATGGGGGACTCAGTGGGCAGTACTTC
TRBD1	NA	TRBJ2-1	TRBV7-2	CASSLAGQGSYNEQFF	TGTGCCAGCAGCTTAGCGGGACAGGGTTCCTACAATGAGCAGTTCTTC
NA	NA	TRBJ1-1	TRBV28	CASSLSRGSAEAFF	TGTGCCAGCAGTCTCTCGAGAGGTTCGGCTGAAGCTTTCTTT
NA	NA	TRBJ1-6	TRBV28	CASRDTRSGNYNSPLHF	TGTGCCAGCAGGGATACACGATCGGGGAACTATAATTCACCCCTCCACTTT
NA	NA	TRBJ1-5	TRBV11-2	CASSLVTGSNQPQHF	TGTGCCAGCAGCTTAGTGACGGGAAGCAATCAGCCCCAGCATTTT
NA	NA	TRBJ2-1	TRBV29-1	CSVEISVGWNEQFF	TGCAGCGTTGAGATTAGCGTAGGTTGGAATGAGCAGTTCTTC
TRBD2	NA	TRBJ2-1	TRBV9	CASSPGTSGAYNEQFF	TGTGCCAGCAGCCCAGGGACTAGCGGGGCCTACAATGAGCAGTTCTTC
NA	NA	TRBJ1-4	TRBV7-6	CASSFLGSNEKLFF	TGTGCCAGCAGCTTCCTCGGGTCTAATGAAAAACTGTTTTTT
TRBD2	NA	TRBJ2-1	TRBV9	CASSPGGETYNEQFF	TGTGCCAGCAGCCCTGGGGGGGAGACCTACAATGAGCAGTTCTTC
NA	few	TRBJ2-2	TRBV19	CASSIDREGTGELFF	TGTGCCAGTAGTATCGACAGGGAGGGGACCGGGGAGCTGTTTTTT
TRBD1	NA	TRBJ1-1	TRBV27	CASSPSSGQVNTEAFF	TGTGCCAGCAGTCCTTCATCGGGACAGGTAAACACTGAAGCTTTCTTT
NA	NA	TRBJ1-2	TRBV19	CASTKQGWYGYTF	TGTGCCAGTACCAAACAGGGTTGGTATGGCTACACCTTC
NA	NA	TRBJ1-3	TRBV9	CASSDGTEGNTIYF	TGTGCCAGCAGCGACGGAACGGAGGGAAACACCATATATTTT
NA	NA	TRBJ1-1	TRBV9	CASSPRAFF	TGTGCCAGCAGCCCCAGAGCTTTCTTT
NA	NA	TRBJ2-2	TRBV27	CASSATSGTLTGELFF	TGTGCCAGCAGTGCGACCTCCGGGACCCTCACCGGGGAGCTGTTTTTT
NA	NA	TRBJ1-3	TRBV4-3	CASSQSSGGGADTPYRAF	TGCGCCAGCAGCCAATCCTCGGGCGGGGGGGCGGATACACCATATCGTGCCTTT
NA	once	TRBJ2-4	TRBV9	CASSGPPGDIQYF	TGTGCCAGCAGCGGCCCCCCAGGAGACATTCAGTACTTC
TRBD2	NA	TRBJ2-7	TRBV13	CASSPGLAGGRGPYEQYF	TGTGCCAGCAGCCCGGGACTAGCGGGAGGCCGGGGGCCCTACGAGCAGTACTTC
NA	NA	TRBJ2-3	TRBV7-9	CASSLAITDTQYF	TGTGCCAGCAGCTTAGCCATCACAGATACGCAGTATTTT
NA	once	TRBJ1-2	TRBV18	CASSPPESVNYGYTF	TGTGCCAGCTCACCACCGGAGTCAGTTAACTATGGCTACACCTTC
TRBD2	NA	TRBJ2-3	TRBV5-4	CASSLGTSGEYF	TGTGCCAGCAGCTTGGGGACTAGCGGGGAGTATTTT
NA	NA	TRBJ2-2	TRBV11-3	CASSPSRGGATGELFF	TGTGCCAGCAGCCCCTCCCGAGGCGGTGCGACCGGGGAGCTGTTTTTT
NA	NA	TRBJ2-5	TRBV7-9	CASSEFGTPGTETQYF	TGTGCCAGCAGCGAATTCGGGACGCCGGGGACAGAGACCCAGTACTTC
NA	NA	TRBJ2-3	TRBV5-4	CASSLAFDATDTQYF	TGTGCCAGCAGCTTGGCCTTCGACGCGACAGATACGCAGTATTTT
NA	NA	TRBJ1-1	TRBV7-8	CASSLLPGSEAFF	TGTGCCAGCAGCTTACTCCCCGGGAGTGAAGCTTTCTTT
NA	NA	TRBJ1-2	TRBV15	CATSDGYGYTF	TGTGCCACCAGCGATGGCTATGGCTACACCTTC
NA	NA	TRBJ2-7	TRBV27	CASRSSGQRTYEQYF	TGTGCCAGCAGGTCCTCGGGACAAAGGACCTACGAGCAGTACTTC
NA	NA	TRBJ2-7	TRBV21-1	CASSKVVSGRPVNYEQYF	TGTGCCAGCAGCAAAGTGGTTAGCGGGAGGCCGGTGAACTACGAGCAGTACTTC
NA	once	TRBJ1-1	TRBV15	CATSRSRRMVIAEAFF	TGTGCCACCAGCAGATCCAGAAGGATGGTTATTGCTGAAGCTTTCTTT
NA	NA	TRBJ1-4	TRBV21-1	CASGTEENEKLFF	TGTGCCAGCGGGACAGAGGAAAATGAAAAACTGTTTTTT
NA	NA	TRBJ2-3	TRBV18	CASSPPSGKGRTDTQYF	TGTGCCAGCTCACCACCGTCGGGTAAGGGCCGCACAGATACGCAGTATTTT
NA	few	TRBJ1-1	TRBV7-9	CASSSPTGAGAFF	TGTGCCAGCAGCTCCCCAACGGGGGCGGGAGCTTTCTTT
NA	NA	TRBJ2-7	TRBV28	CASSLSSGTAFLHEQYF	TGTGCCAGCAGTTTAAGTTCCGGGACCGCCTTTCTCCACGAGCAGTACTTC
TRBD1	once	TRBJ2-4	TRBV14	CASSHDRGAKNIQYF	TGTGCCAGCAGCCACGACAGGGGAGCCAAAAACATTCAGTACTTC
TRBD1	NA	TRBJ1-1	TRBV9	CASSADRMNTEAFF	TGTGCCAGCAGCGCGGACAGGATGAACACTGAAGCTTTCTTT
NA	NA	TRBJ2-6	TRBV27	CASSFDWDSGANVLTF	TGTGCCAGCAGTTTTGATTGGGACTCTGGGGCCAACGTCCTGACTTTC
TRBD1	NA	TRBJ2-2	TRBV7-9	CASNLRGTGELFF	TGTGCCAGCAACCTCAGGGGGACCGGGGAGCTGTTTTTT
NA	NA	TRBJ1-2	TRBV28	CASSLSLSEANYGYTF	TGTGCCAGCAGTTTGTCCCTCTCAGAGGCTAACTATGGCTACACCTTC
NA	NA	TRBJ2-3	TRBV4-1	CASSQEGLIYTQYF	TGCGCCAGCAGCCAAGAAGGCCTGATATATACGCAGTATTTT
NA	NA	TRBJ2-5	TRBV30	CAWTHYGGETQYF	TGTGCCTGGACGCACTATGGGGGAGAGACCCAGTACTTC
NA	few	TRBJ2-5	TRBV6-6	CASRGALPETQYF	TGTGCCAGCAGGGGTGCGCTACCCGAGACCCAGTACTTC
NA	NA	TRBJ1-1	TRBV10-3	CAISESPSLGEAFF	TGTGCCATCAGTGAGTCACCTAGCCTCGGTGAAGCTTTCTTT
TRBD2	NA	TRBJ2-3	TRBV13	CASSPWLASGVDTQYF	TGTGCCAGCAGCCCCTGGTTGGCTAGCGGGGTGGATACGCAGTATTTT
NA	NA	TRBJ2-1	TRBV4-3	CASSQGLGEGNEQFF	TGCGCCAGCAGCCAAGGGTTGGGAGAGGGAAATGAGCAGTTCTTC
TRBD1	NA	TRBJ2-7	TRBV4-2	CASSQDPGGSREQYF	TGTGCCAGCAGCCAAGATCCAGGGGGCTCGCGGGAGCAGTACTTC
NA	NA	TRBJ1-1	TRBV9	CASSTTGSAGTEAFF	TGTGCCAGCAGCACAACAGGGTCCGCGGGAACTGAAGCTTTCTTT
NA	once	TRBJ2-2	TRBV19	CASSTPSDRPPTGELFF	TGTGCCAGTAGTACCCCCTCGGACAGACCCCCGACCGGGGAGCTGTTTTTT
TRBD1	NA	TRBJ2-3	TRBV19	CASSTFTHGQGNTDTQYF	TGTGCCAGTAGTACCTTCACACATGGACAGGGCAACACAGATACGCAGTATTTT
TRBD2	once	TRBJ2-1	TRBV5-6	CASSFRREWYNEQFF	TGTGCCAGCAGCTTTCGGCGGGAGTGGTACAATGAGCAGTTCTTC
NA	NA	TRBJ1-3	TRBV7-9	CASSLAHAGNTIYF	TGTGCCAGCAGCTTGGCCCACGCCGGAAACACCATATATTTT